This T cell receptor beta chain comes out of a study of blood T cells in healthy people across ages. The overall study: T cells yielded about one barcoded beta molecule per two cells through template switching. Whole-study results and caveats: Those diversity estimates obtained from one million T cells were thought to be underestimates. Without sorted subsets, naive and antigen-experienced compartments could not be conclusively compared. While age rose, TCR beta diversity per million T cells dropped in a roughly linear way.

It was with a sample-barcoded 5' primer and a J-beta primer mix that a second PCR of about 6 to 11 cycles was run. TCRdb re-called the 5' RACE reads with MiXCR, one entry per CDR3 protein. The table has around 1,800,000 distinct CDR3 sequences, about 39% seen once; the top ten hold approximately 22%. As regards this clonotype: Antigen specificity is unknown.

V dropped 0 bases and J dropped 4 bases, with 9 bases sitting between them. The CDR3 extends over 13 amino acids. Germline CDR1 reads GTSNPN; CDR2 reads SVGIG (reference sequence). The sequence was collected from a human donor in good health. Sequencing was done on a sample of blood. J is TRBJ1-2 and V is TRBV30; possible D gene TRBD1, 5 bases. In nucleotides, the CDR3 is TGTGCCTGGAGTGTGGAGGGGATCTATGGCTACACCTTC. Protein product: CAWSVEGIYGYTF.